This entry features one TCR beta chain sequence. These data come from a study of blood T cells in healthy people across ages. CDR3 length: 14 residues. V shed 0 bases and J shed 7 bases, with 12 bases lying between them. In germline, CDR1 is MNHEY, CDR2 SVGAGI. A J-beta primer mix and a sample-barcoded 5' primer were used in a second PCR of roughly 6 to 11 cycles. TCRdb re-analysed the 5' RACE reads in MiXCR, keeping a single row per CDR3 protein. The sample consists of a few hundred thousand distinct CDR3 sequences, roughly half of them appearing once. What was sequenced was blood. This chain connects TRBV6-5 to TRBJ1-2; the D gene is possibly TRBD1 (5 bases). The receptor's source is a man aged 60 to 69 in good health. CDR3 DNA: TGTGCCAGCAGTTACTCGAGTCAGGGTGTTGGCTACACCTTC. Translated: CASSYSSQGVGYTF.